One and the same sample provided the 25 T cell receptor beta chains below, sequenced in a study of T cells in Graves' hyperthyroidism and ophthalmopathy. From RNA transcripts, TCR beta CDR3 regions were amplified. The HTBI set primed first-round TCR CDR3 RT-PCR. Each CDR3 protein is one row after TCRdb ran MiXCR on the multiplex PCR reads. The sample gives 250,000 to 300,000 distinct CDR3 sequences, roughly an eighth of which show up once; less than 8% is in the top ten. The sample comprised blood. The receptors originated from a woman between 40 and 50 years old with Graves' hyperthyroidism.

The chain couples TRBV18 to TRBJ1-6, with 9 bases fitting TRBD1. The J segment lost 8 bases and the V segment lost 4 bases, leaving 6 bases of the junction unmatched. From germline, CDR1 is KGHSH and CDR2 LQKENI. The CDR3 has 15 amino acids. The CDR3 region has the DNA TGTGCCAGCTCACAGACGGGACAGGGCGATTCACCCCTCCACTTT. This gives the protein CASSQTGQGDSPLHF.

This clonotype has more than one count but fewer than ten. This rearrangement joins TRBV12-3 or TRBV12-4 to TRBJ2-1; no definite D call. Deletions cut 7 bases from V and 6 bases from J, with 10 bases between. The CDR3 runs 12 residues. The CDR3 reads CASTTSINEQFF. The CDR3 DNA follows: TGTGCCAGCACCACGAGTATCAATGAGCAGTTCTTC.

This clonotype was observed many times. This chain joins TRBV19 and TRBJ2-3; 8 positions agree with TRBD1. Germline V gene data show CDR1 as LNHDA and CDR2 as SQIVND (reference sequence). This CDR3 contains 14 residues. The V segment lost 3 bases and the J segment 5 bases; nucleotides outside the gene matches: 4. CDR3 DNA: TGTGCCAGTAGTATTGGACAGGGAAGAGATACGCAGTATTTT. This translates into CASSIGQGRDTQYF.

The table lists this clonotype with many counts. The V call is TRBV2, the J call TRBJ2-1; D unresolved. V was clipped by 6 bases and J by 9 bases, with 24 bases between them. Germline values: CDR1 SNHLY, CDR2 FYNNEI. This CDR3 region has 16 residues. CDR3 nucleotide sequence: TGTGCCAGCAGCGTAGAAAATGCGGAAAATGGCGCTGAGCAGTTCTTC. Residues: CASSVENAENGAEQFF.

This clonotype has a count of ten or more. The chain uses TRBV2 and TRBJ1-2; D is unclear. CDR1 is SNHLY, CDR2 FYNNEI, per germline. The CDR3 is 13 residues long. Trimming removed 5 bases from V and 6 bases from J, with 13 bases in between. Here the CDR3 reads CASSSSRTDGYTF. CDR3 bases: TGTGCCAGCAGTTCCAGTCGTACCGATGGCTACACCTTC.

This clonotype came up a few times. An end of the junction does not agree with germline; a read error may underlie this. Here the CDR3 reads CATLYNEQFF. In DNA form, the CDR3 reads TGCGCCACGCTTTACAATGAGCAGTTCTTC. The chain combines TRBV28 with TRBJ2-1; D unclear. Germline-derived CDR1 and CDR2 are MDHEN and SYDVKM. This CDR3 has 10 residues.

V is TRBV10-2 and J is TRBJ2-7, with TRBD1 matching 10 bases. This CDR3 has 14 residues. Trimming took 6 bases from V and 9 from J; bases not matched to a gene: 11. Germline loops: CDR1 WSHSY, CDR2 SAAADI. CDR3 sequence: CASSERDRGTRQYF. CDR3 DNA sequence: TGCGCCAGCAGCGAGAGGGACAGGGGAACAAGGCAGTACTTC.

About this clonotype: A read error is possible here, since a much larger clone lies one base away. The rearrangement joins TRBV20-1 to TRBJ2-7; no reliable D call. The CDR3 is 14 residues long. V shed 6 bases and J shed 4 bases, with 19 bases lying between them. Germline CDR1 reads DFQATT; CDR2 reads SNEGSKA (reference sequence). For the CDR3, the DNA is TGCAGTGCAACCCTCCCCAGGCAGACGTACGAGCAGTACTTC. Its protein is CSATLPRQTYEQYF.

A few counts support this clonotype. V is TRBV4-2 and J is TRBJ2-1; 12 bases match TRBD2. The length of the CDR3 is 20 residues. The V gene's germline CDR1 is LGHNA and CDR2 YNFKEQ. The V gene end was trimmed by 1 base and the J gene end by 1 base; junction bases not matched to a gene: 11. The CDR3 sequence: CASSQVAGTSGLVSYNEQFF. The CDR3 coding sequence is TGTGCCAGCAGCCAAGTCGCCGGGACTAGCGGGTTAGTTTCCTACAATGAGCAGTTCTTC.

This clonotype was seen repeatedly, ten times or more. The genes are TRBV27 and TRBJ1-1, with no clear D. Germline V gene lookup returns CDR1 MNHEY and CDR2 SMNVEV (reference sequence). V was pared by 5 bases and J by 7 bases, with 11 bases between. This CDR3 is 12 amino acids long. This CDR3 reads CASSPWTGEAFF. CDR3 sequence (DNA): TGTGCCAGCAGTCCCTGGACCGGTGAAGCTTTCTTT.

This clonotype was counted many times. The V gene is TRBV6-1, the J gene TRBJ2-3, with a possible D match to TRBD2 (6 bases). V lost 8 bases, J lost 1 base, and 13 bases lay in between. The CDR3 covers 14 residues. CDR1 is MNHNS and CDR2 is SASEGT in the germline V gene. CDR3 sequence: CASLRDSGTDTQYF. Here the CDR3 DNA reads TGTGCCAGCCTCCGGGACTCAGGCACAGATACGCAGTATTTT.

A note on this clonotype: A much more abundant neighbour one base away suggests this may be a read error. The chain uses TRBV15 and TRBJ2-7; no clear D gene. The CDR3 consists of 14 residues. CDR1 is LNHNV, CDR2 YYDKDF, per germline (reference sequence). V lost 3 bases, J lost 3 bases, and 12 bases lay in between. The CDR3 here is CATSSQRGDYEQYF. The CDR3 DNA reads as TGTGCCACCAGCAGTCAGCGTGGGGACTACGAGCAGTACTTC.

This clonotype was detected many times. The chain employs TRBV28 and TRBJ2-2, with 8 bases fitting TRBD2. The V gene's germline CDR1 is MDHEN and CDR2 SYDVKM. The CDR3 covers 16 residues. The trim removed 3 bases at V and 3 bases at J, leaving 6 bases unmatched. CDR3 residues: CASSFKSSGHTGELFF. The DNA for the CDR3 is TGTGCCAGCAGTTTTAAATCTAGCGGGCACACCGGGGAGCTGTTTTTT.

This clonotype occurred once. This chain connects TRBV7-9 to TRBJ2-7; weak D call: TRBD1 (6 bases). Germline CDR1 reads SEHNR; CDR2 reads FQNEAQ (reference sequence). The CDR3 runs to 15 residues. V was cut by 5 bases and J by 3 bases, with 17 bases left in between. CDR3 nucleotide sequence: TGTGCCAGCAGCCCAGAGGGGGACGGCGTCTACGAGCAGTACTTC. Translation: CASSPEGDGVYEQYF.

This clonotype was counted only a few times. Written as DNA, the CDR3 is TGTGCCACCAGTGACCTGGGAGGGTCTGGGGCCAACGTCCTGACTTTC. Its protein is CATSDLGGSGANVLTF. The chain joins TRBV24-1 to TRBJ2-6, with 7 nucleotides matching TRBD2. The V gene's germline CDR1 is KGHDR and CDR2 SFDVKD. The CDR3 loop spans 16 amino acids. V gave up 4 bases and J gave up 1 base; unmatched junction bases: 3.

The chain joins TRBV6-2 or TRBV6-3 to TRBJ2-1; 14 positions match TRBD2. Germline-derived CDR1 and CDR2 are MNHEY and SVGEGT. V shed 5 bases and J 15 bases; nucleotides not matched to a gene: 9. This CDR3 contains 14 residues. The CDR3 region is CASSPGTSGSRGFF. The CDR3 region has the DNA TGTGCCAGCAGTCCCGGGACTAGCGGGAGCCGGGGGTTCTTC.

The chain has TRBV14 and TRBJ2-1; D gene ambiguous. The CDR3 extends over 16 amino acids. The germline V and J ends were trimmed by 1 base and 3 bases, with 13 bases remaining between them. Germline lookup yields CDR1 SGHDN and CDR2 FVKESK. The CDR3: CASSQGAGDLYNEQFF. The CDR3 nucleotides are TGTGCCAGCAGCCAAGGGGCTGGGGATCTCTACAATGAGCAGTTCTTC.

The table lists this clonotype with many counts. The genes are TRBV30 and TRBJ1-2, with D possibly TRBD1 on 5 matching bases. Per the germline V gene, CDR1 is GTSNPN and CDR2 is SVGIG (reference sequence). Trimming cost V 4 bases and J 4 bases, with 16 bases left between them. CDR3 length equals 14 residues. Here the CDR3 reads CAWTTPGSRYGYTF. The CDR3 region has the DNA TGTGCCTGGACCACTCCAGGGTCTCGCTATGGCTACACCTTC.

This clonotype was counted ten times or more. CDR3 loop: CASSFLGISTDTQYF. CDR3 coding DNA: TGTGCCAGCAGCTTTCTGGGGATATCCACAGATACGCAGTATTTT. This rearrangement joins TRBV6-1 to TRBJ2-3; D call uncertain. Germline values: CDR1 MNHNS, CDR2 SASEGT. V was cut by 6 bases and J by 2 bases, with 15 bases left in between. This CDR3 comprises 15 residues.

This chain uses TRBV7-9 with TRBJ2-1, with 9 bases aligning to TRBD2. CDR1 and CDR2 from the germline V gene are SEHNR and FQNEAQ (reference sequence). Trimming took 5 bases from V and 7 from J; bases not matched to a gene: 15. The CDR3 has 17 residues. The CDR3 loop reads CASSALAGAGVFNEQFF. Here the CDR3 DNA reads TGTGCCAGCAGCGCCTTAGCGGGGGCGGGAGTCTTTAATGAGCAGTTCTTC.

This clonotype was counted at least ten times. The J gene is TRBJ2-1, the V gene TRBV20-1; 14 positions agree with TRBD2. V was pared by 1 base and J by 7 bases, with 0 bases of the junction left unmatched. The CDR3 runs 14 residues. Looked up from germline, CDR1 is DFQATT and CDR2 is SNEGSKA (reference sequence). The CDR3 DNA follows: TGCAGTGCTAGAGGGACTAGCGGGAGGAATGAGCAGTTCTTC. It codes for CSARGTSGRNEQFF.

This clonotype was counted ten times or more. This chain uses TRBV28 with TRBJ1-1; D gene ambiguous. Germline CDR1 MDHEN, CDR2 SYDVKM. This CDR3 has 12 amino acids. Trimming stripped 3 bases from V and 11 bases from J, with 13 bases between. This CDR3 is CASSFESPGAFF. The CDR3 nucleotides are TGTGCCAGCAGTTTTGAATCGCCTGGGGCTTTCTTT.

This clonotype came up many times. This rearrangement joins TRBV3-1 to TRBJ1-1; D uncertain. This CDR3 comprises 14 residues. Trimming shortened V by 1 base and J by 6 bases, and 12 bases separated the two germline ends. Germline CDR1 and CDR2: LGHDT and YNNKEL (reference sequence). The CDR3 loop is CASSQGGSGAEAFF. DNA of the CDR3: TGTGCCAGCAGCCAAGGCGGGAGTGGGGCTGAAGCTTTCTTT.

V is TRBV6-1 and J is TRBJ2-2; 9 bases align to TRBD1. This CDR3 is built from 16 residues. CDR1 and CDR2 from the germline V gene are MNHNS and SASEGT. The CDR3 reads CGINRGPGTNTGELFF. CDR3 in DNA: TGTGGAATTAACAGGGGGCCGGGCACTAACACCGGGGAGCTGTTTTTT.

This clonotype came up many times. The chain uses TRBV28 and TRBJ1-4; no definite D call. The CDR3 length is 14 residues. CDR1 and CDR2 (germline): MDHEN, SYDVKM. V gave up 5 bases and J gave up 6 bases, with 13 bases separating them. The CDR3 DNA follows: TGTGCCAGCAGTACGGGCCCCGCTGATGAAAAACTGTTTTTT. Its protein product is CASSTGPADEKLFF. Based on the CDR3 plus reference TRBV28 and TRBJ1-4, the full variable domain is DVKVTQSSRYLVKRTGEKVFLECVQDMDHENMFWYRQDPGLGLRLIYFSYDVKMKEKGDIPEGYSVSREKKERFSLILESASTNQTSMYLCASSTGPADEKLFFGSGTQLSVL.